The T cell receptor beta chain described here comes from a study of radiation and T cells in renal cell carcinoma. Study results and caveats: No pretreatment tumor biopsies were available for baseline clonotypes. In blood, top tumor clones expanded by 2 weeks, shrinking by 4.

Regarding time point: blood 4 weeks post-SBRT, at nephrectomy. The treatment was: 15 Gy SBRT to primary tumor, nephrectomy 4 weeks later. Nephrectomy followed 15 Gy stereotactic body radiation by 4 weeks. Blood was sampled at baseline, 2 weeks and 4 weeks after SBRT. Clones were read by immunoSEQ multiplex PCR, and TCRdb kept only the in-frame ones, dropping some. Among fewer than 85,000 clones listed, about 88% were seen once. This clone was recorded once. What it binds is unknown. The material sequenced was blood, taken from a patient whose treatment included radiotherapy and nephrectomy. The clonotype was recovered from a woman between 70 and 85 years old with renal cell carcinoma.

This CDR3 reads CASSGPYNEQFF. CDR3 DNA sequence: TGTGCCAGCAGCGGGCCCTACAATGAGCAGTTCTTC. This chain connects TRBV28 to TRBJ2-1; no clear D gene. This CDR3 region has 12 residues. Trimming removed 6 bases from V and 2 bases from J, with 5 bases in between. The germline V gene has CDR1 MDHEN and CDR2 SYDVKM.